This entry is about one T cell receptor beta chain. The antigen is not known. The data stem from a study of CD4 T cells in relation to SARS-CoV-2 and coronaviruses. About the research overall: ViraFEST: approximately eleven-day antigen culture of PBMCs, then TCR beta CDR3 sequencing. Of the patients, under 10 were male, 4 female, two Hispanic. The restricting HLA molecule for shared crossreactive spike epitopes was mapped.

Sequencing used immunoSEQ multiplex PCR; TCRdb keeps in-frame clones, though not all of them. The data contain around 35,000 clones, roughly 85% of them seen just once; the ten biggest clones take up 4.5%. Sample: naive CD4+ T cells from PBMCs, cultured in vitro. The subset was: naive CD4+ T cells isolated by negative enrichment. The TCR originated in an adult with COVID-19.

As DNA, the CDR3 is TGCGCCAGCAGCCGATTCTCCCGGACTAGCGGGATTCCAGATACGCAGTATTTT. As protein: CASSRFSRTSGIPDTQYF. This chain links TRBV4-1 with TRBJ2-3; 12 bases agree with TRBD2. CDR1 MGHRA and CDR2 YSYEKL come from the germline V gene. V trimming: 4 bases; J trimming: 4 bases; junction bases outside the gene matches: 12. CDR3 size: 18 residues.